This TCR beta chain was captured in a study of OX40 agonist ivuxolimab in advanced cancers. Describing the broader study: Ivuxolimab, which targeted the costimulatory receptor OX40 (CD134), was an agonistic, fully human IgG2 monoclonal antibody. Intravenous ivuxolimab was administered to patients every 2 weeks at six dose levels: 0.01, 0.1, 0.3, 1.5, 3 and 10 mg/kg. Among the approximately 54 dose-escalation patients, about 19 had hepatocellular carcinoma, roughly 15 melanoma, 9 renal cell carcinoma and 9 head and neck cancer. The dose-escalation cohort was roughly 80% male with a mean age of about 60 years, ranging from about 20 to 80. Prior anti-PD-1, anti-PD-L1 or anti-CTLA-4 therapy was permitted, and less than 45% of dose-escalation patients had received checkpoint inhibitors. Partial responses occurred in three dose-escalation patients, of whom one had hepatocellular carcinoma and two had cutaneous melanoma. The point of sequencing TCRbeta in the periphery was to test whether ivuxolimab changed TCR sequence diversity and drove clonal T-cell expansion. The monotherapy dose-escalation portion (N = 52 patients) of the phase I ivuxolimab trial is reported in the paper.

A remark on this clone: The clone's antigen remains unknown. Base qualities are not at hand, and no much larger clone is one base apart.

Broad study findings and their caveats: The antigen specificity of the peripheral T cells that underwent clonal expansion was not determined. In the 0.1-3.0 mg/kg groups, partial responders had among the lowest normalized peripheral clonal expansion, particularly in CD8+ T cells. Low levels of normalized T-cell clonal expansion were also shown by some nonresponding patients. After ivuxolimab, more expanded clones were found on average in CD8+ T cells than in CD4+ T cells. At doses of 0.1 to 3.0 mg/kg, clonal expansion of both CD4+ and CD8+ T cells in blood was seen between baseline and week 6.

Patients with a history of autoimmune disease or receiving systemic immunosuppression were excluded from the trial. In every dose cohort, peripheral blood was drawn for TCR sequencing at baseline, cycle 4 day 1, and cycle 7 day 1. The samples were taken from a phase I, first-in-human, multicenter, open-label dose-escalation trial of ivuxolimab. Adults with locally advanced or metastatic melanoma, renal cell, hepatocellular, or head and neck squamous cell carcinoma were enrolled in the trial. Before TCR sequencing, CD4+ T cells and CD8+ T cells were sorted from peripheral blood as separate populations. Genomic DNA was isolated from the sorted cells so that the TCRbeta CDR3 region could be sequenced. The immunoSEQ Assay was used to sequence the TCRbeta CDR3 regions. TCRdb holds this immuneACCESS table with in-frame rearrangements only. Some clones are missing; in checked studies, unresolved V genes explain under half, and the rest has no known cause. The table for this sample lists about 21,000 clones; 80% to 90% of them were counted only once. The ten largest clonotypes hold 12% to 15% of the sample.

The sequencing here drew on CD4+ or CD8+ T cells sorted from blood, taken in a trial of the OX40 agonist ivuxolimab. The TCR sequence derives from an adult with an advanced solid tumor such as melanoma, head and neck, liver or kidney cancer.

The CDR3 region: CASKTGGRLAYNEQFF. The DNA is TGTGCCAGCAAAACTGGGGGGCGTTTAGCCTACAATGAGCAGTTCTTC. The chain employs TRBV28 and TRBJ2-1; the D gene cannot be resolved beyond TRBD1 or TRBD2, each matching 6 bases. Trimming removed 7 bases from V and 2 bases from J, leaving 18 bases between the germline ends. The CDR3 goes from the cysteine to the phenylalanine over 16 residues. Of the read, only the CDR3 DNA is kept; its 48 bases are in frame from base 1. CDR1 and CDR2 (MDHEN, SYDVKM) derive from the germline V gene. The entire variable domain, with the stretches around the CDR3 drawn from the reference TRBV28 and TRBJ2-1 proteins, is DVKVTQSSRYLVKRTGEKVFLECVQDMDHENMFWYRQDPGLGLRLIYFSYDVKMKEKGDIPEGYSVSREKKERFSLILESASTNQTSMYLCASKTGGRLAYNEQFFGPGTRLTVL.